This is a list of T cell receptor beta chains from one sample in a study of TIL therapy for anti-PD-1-resistant metastatic lung cancer. The data were produced by immunoSEQ multiplex PCR, yet TCRdb's version contains in-frame clones alone and is incomplete. The sample carries around 13,000 clones, roughly three fifths recorded once. Sequences were derived from tumor tissue, sampled at baseline. Receptors were obtained from a woman aged 30 to 85 with non-small cell lung cancer. The CDR3 runs from the conserved cysteine through the conserved F or W. A D gene is named only where the DNA matches it firmly. Some rows have no size entry. The others give once, few or many, or a class for an expanded clone.

d_gene,abundance,j_gene,v_gene,CDR3aa,CDR3nt
TRBD1,.,TRBJ1-2,TRBV19,CASRYRDSSGYTF,TGTGCCAGTAGATACCGGGACAGTTCTGGCTACACCTTC
TRBD1,.,TRBJ1-3,TRBV15,CATSRPGQGFPIYF,TGTGCCACCAGCAGACCGGGACAGGGGTTCCCCATATATTTT
TRBD1,medium-sized,TRBJ2-7,TRBV18,CASSPTGTGSYEQYF,TGTGCCAGCTCACCTACCGGGACAGGGTCCTACGAGCAGTACTTC
TRBD2,.,TRBJ2-1,TRBV19,CASTLGLAGVQFF,TGTGCCTCCACGTTGGGACTAGCGGGAGTTCAGTTCTTC
TRBD2,.,TRBJ2-1,TRBV9,CASSVATGLAGRDNEQFF,TGTGCCAGCAGCGTAGCGACAGGACTAGCGGGAAGGGACAATGAGCAGTTCTTC
.,.,TRBJ1-3,TRBV19,CASSILGNTIYF,TGTGCCAGTAGTATCCTCGGAAACACCATATATTTT
TRBD2,.,TRBJ2-7,TRBV7-9,CASSSPPGSGYSYEQYF,TGTGCCAGCAGCTCCCCCCCTGGTAGCGGGTACTCCTACGAGCAGTACTTC
TRBD1,.,TRBJ1-6,TRBV12-5,CASGLKTDRGAGSPLHF,TGTGCTAGTGGTTTGAAGACCGACAGGGGAGCAGGCTCACCCCTCCACTTT
.,medium-sized,TRBJ2-7,TRBV20-1,CSARFSYEQYF,TGCAGTGCTAGATTTAGCTACGAGCAGTACTTC
.,once,TRBJ1-2,TRBV29-1,CSADKGIDYGYTF,TGCAGCGCCGACAAAGGGATCGACTATGGCTACACCTTC
.,.,TRBJ1-2,TRBV29-1,CSALSKAASRGGYTF,TGCAGCGCCCTCTCCAAGGCCGCCTCTCGGGGGGGCTACACCTTC
.,few,TRBJ2-6,TRBV7-2,CASSLFGANVLTF,TGTGCCAGCAGCTTATTTGGGGCCAACGTCCTGACTTTC
.,.,TRBJ2-3,TRBV7-9,CASSQSGSRGWSTDTQYF,TGTGCCAGCAGCCAATCCGGGTCCCGGGGGTGGAGCACAGATACGCAGTATTTT
.,.,TRBJ1-1,TRBV30,CAWSVSGGAEAFF,TGTGCCTGGAGTGTATCTGGGGGCGCTGAAGCTTTCTTT
.,.,TRBJ1-2,TRBV5-4,CASNLAQVGDGYTF,TGTGCCAGCAACTTGGCACAGGTTGGGGATGGCTACACCTTC
.,.,TRBJ2-5,TRBV6-6,CASCLGAGDKETQYF,TGTGCCAGCTGCTTGGGGGCGGGAGACAAAGAGACCCAGTACTTC
.,.,TRBJ2-2,TRBV2,CASSEFTSWNTGELFF,TGTGCCAGCAGTGAATTCACTAGCTGGAACACCGGGGAGCTGTTTTTT
TRBD1,.,TRBJ2-2,TRBV5-1,CASSLAGGQGLTGELFF,TGCGCCAGCAGCTTGGCGGGGGGACAGGGGCTCACCGGGGAGCTGTTTTTT
TRBD1,few,TRBJ2-3,TRBV7-9,CASSPSRRTGLDTQYF,TGTGCCAGCAGCCCCTCGCGACGGACAGGGTTAGATACGCAGTATTTT
.,.,TRBJ1-5,TRBV10-3,CAISPINQPQHF,TGTGCCATCAGCCCCATCAATCAGCCCCAGCATTTT
.,.,TRBJ2-1,TRBV2,CASKAHHEQFF,TGTGCCAGCAAAGCGCACCATGAGCAGTTCTTC
TRBD1,.,TRBJ1-4,TRBV7-9,CASSQGQGVNEKLFF,TGTGCCAGCAGTCAGGGACAGGGGGTTAATGAAAAACTGTTTTTT